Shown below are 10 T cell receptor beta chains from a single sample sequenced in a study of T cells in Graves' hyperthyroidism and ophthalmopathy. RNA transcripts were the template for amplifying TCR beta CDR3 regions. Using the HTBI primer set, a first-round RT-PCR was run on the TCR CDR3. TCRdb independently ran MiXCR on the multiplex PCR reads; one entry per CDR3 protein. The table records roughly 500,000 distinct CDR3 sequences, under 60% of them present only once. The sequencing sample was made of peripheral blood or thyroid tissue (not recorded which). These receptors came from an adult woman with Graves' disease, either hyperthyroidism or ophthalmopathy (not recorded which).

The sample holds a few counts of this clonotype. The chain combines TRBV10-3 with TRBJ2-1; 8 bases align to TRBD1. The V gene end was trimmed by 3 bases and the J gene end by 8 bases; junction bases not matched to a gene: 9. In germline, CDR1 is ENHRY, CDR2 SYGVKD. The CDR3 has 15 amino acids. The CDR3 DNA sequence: TGTGCCATCAGTGACCGGACAGGGACGGGAGATGAGCAGTTCTTC. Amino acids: CAISDRTGTGDEQFF.

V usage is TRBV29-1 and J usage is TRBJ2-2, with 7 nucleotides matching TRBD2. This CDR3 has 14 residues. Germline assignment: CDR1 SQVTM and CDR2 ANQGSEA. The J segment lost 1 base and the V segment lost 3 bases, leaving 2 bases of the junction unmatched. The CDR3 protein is CSVEPSGNTGELFF. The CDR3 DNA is TGCAGCGTTGAGCCTAGCGGGAACACCGGGGAGCTGTTTTTT.

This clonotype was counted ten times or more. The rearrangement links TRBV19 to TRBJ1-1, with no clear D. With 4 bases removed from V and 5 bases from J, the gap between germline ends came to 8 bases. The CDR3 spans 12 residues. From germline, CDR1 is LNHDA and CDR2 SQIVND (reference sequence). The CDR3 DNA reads TGTGCCAGTAGTAACCTAGTGACTGAAGCTTTCTTT. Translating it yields CASSNLVTEAFF.

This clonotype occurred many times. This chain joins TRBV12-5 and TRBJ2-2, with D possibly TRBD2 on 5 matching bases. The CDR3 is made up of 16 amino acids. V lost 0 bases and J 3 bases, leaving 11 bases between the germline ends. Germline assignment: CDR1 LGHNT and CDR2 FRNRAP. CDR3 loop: CASGLVAAGYTGELFF. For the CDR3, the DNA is TGTGCTAGTGGTTTGGTAGCGGCAGGATACACCGGGGAGCTGTTTTTT. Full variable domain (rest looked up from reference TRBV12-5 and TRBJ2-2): DARVTQTPRHKVTEMGQEVTMRCQPILGHNTVFWYRQTMMQGLELLAYFRNRAPLDDSGMPKDRFSAEMPDATLATLKIQPSEPRDSAVYFCASGLVAAGYTGELFFGEGSRLTVL.

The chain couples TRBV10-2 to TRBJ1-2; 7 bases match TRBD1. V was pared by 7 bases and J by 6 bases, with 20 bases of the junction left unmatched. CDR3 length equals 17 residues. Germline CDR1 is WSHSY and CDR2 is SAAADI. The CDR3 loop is CASMSAANRGVEDGYTF. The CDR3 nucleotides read TGCGCCAGCATGAGTGCCGCGAACAGGGGAGTGGAAGATGGCTACACCTTC.

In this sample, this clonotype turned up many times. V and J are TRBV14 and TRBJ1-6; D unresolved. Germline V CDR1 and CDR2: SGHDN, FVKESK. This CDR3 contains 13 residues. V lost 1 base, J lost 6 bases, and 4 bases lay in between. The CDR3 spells CASSQVGNSPLHF. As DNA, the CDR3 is TGTGCCAGCAGCCAAGTCGGTAATTCACCCCTCCACTTT.

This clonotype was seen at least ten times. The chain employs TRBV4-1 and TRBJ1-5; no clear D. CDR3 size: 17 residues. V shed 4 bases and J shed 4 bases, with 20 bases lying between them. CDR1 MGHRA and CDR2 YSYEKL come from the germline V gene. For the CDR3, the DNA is TGCGCCAGCAGCCTCCTTCCATGGCGGGTGATTAATCAGCCCCAGCATTTT. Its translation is CASSLLPWRVINQPQHF.

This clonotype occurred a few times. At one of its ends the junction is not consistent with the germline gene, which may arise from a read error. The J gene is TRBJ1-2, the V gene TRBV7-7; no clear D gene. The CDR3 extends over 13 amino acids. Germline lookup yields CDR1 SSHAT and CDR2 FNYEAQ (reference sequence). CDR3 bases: TGTGCTAGCAGCCACGAGGGTGGCTATGGCTACACCTTC. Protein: CASSHEGGYGYTF.

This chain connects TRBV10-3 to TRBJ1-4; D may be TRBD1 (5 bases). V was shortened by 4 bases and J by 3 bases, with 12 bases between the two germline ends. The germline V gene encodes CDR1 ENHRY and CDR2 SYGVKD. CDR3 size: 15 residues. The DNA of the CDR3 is TGTGCCATCAGTGGAGGGCAGGGCCCTAATGAAAAACTGTTTTTT. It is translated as CAISGGQGPNEKLFF.

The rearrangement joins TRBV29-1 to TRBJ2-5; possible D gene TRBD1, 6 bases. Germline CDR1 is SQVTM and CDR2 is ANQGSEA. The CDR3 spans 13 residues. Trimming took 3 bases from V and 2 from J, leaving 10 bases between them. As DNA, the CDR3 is TGCAGCGTTGAGGCCAGGGGTCAAGAGACCCAGTACTTC. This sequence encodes CSVEARGQETQYF.